The rows below give T cell receptor beta chains drawn from one sample of a study of regulatory T cells in long-lasting Graves disease. TCRdb used MiXCR to reprocess the multiplex PCR reads, holding one entry per CDR3 protein. The table lists roughly 380,000 distinct CDR3 sequences, over 15% of them singletons, with 25% to 30% in the top ten. Separately, the same data were catalogued under a study of T cells in Graves' hyperthyroidism and ophthalmopathy.

This sample comprised peripheral blood mononuclear cells (PBMCs), obtained at new diagnosis, from a patient treated with antithyroid drugs. Receptor source: a man aged 35 to 55 with Graves disease. CDR3s include the opening cysteine and the closing phenylalanine or tryptophan. Fields, in order: J gene, CDR3 length, clone size, D gene, V gene, CDR3 protein, CDR3 DNA. A D gene is named only where the DNA matches it firmly. Not all rows give a size; the values are once, few, many and, for expanded clones, a class.

j_gene: TRBJ1-6
len: 15
abundance: few
d_gene: .
v_gene: TRBV4-3
CDR3aa: CASSLGLLQDSPLHF
CDR3nt: TGCGCCAGCAGCCTTGGACTTCTCCAGGATTCACCCCTCCACTTT

j_gene: TRBJ2-2
len: 15
abundance: many
d_gene: .
v_gene: TRBV5-1
CDR3aa: CASSLGATNTGELFF
CDR3nt: TGCGCCAGCAGCTTAGGGGCGACGAACACCGGGGAGCTGTTTTTT

j_gene: TRBJ2-3
len: 15
abundance: .
d_gene: .
v_gene: TRBV5-1
CDR3aa: CASSLYGRPPDTQYF
CDR3nt: TGCGCCAGCAGCTTGTATGGACGGCCCCCAGATACGCAGTATTTT

j_gene: TRBJ2-7
len: 13
abundance: .
d_gene: .
v_gene: TRBV30
CDR3aa: CAWERGDRSEQYF
CDR3nt: TGTGCCTGGGAAAGGGGGGATCGAAGCGAGCAGTACTTC

j_gene: TRBJ2-5
len: 14
abundance: .
d_gene: .
v_gene: TRBV5-1
CDR3aa: CASSLLSPQETQYF
CDR3nt: TGCGCCAGCAGCTTGCTATCACCGCAAGAGACCCAGTACTTC

j_gene: TRBJ1-6
len: 16
abundance: many
d_gene: TRBD1
v_gene: TRBV10-3
CDR3aa: CAISESRDRGNSPLHF
CDR3nt: TGTGCCATCAGTGAGTCGAGGGACAGGGGAAACTCACCCCTCCACTTT

j_gene: TRBJ2-3
len: 17
abundance: few
d_gene: TRBD2
v_gene: TRBV7-3
CDR3aa: CASSLSSSGGPGDTQYF
CDR3nt: TGTGCCAGCAGCTTAAGTTCTAGCGGGGGGCCGGGGGATACGCAGTATTTT

j_gene: TRBJ1-5
len: 15
abundance: few
d_gene: .
v_gene: TRBV10-3
CDR3aa: CGISESRTANQPQHF
CDR3nt: TGTGGCATCAGTGAGTCGCGGACGGCCAATCAGCCCCAGCATTTT

j_gene: TRBJ2-1
len: 11
abundance: many
d_gene: .
v_gene: TRBV12-3/TRBV12-4
CDR3aa: CASRLESEQFF
CDR3nt: TGTGCCAGCAGATTAGAGAGTGAGCAGTTCTTC

j_gene: TRBJ2-7
len: 13
abundance: few
d_gene: .
v_gene: TRBV20-1
CDR3aa: CSASAQGGYEQYF
CDR3nt: TGCAGTGCTAGTGCCCAGGGGGGGTACGAGCAGTACTTC

j_gene: TRBJ1-6
len: 15
abundance: .
d_gene: .
v_gene: TRBV19
CDR3aa: CAPKVRYSYNSPLHF
CDR3nt: TGTGCCCCTAAGGTGCGATACTCCTATAATTCACCCCTCCACTTT

j_gene: TRBJ2-7
len: 11
abundance: .
d_gene: TRBD1
v_gene: TRBV30
CDR3aa: CACQNRGRQYF
CDR3nt: TGTGCCTGCCAGAACAGGGGGCGGCAGTACTTC

j_gene: TRBJ1-6
len: 15
abundance: few
d_gene: .
v_gene: TRBV9
CDR3aa: CASSSRRGGNSPLHF
CDR3nt: TGTGCCAGCAGCTCCCGGCGGGGGGGGAATTCACCCCTCCACTTT

j_gene: TRBJ2-5
len: 13
abundance: few
d_gene: .
v_gene: TRBV20-1
CDR3aa: CSAAGLRQETQYF
CDR3nt: TGCAGTGCTGCTGGACTCCGACAAGAGACCCAGTACTTC

j_gene: TRBJ2-7
len: 17
abundance: many
d_gene: TRBD2
v_gene: TRBV4-2
CDR3aa: CASSQGPTSGGDYEQYF
CDR3nt: TGTGCCAGCAGCCAAGGTCCGACTAGCGGGGGGGACTACGAGCAGTACTTC

j_gene: TRBJ1-2
len: 14
abundance: many
d_gene: .
v_gene: TRBV5-1
CDR3aa: CASSQNQWNYGYTF
CDR3nt: TGCGCCAGCAGCCAAAACCAATGGAACTATGGCTACACCTTC

j_gene: TRBJ1-2
len: 12
abundance: many
d_gene: TRBD1
v_gene: TRBV28
CDR3aa: CASYRGQGGYTF
CDR3nt: TGTGCCAGCTACAGGGGGCAGGGTGGCTACACCTTC

j_gene: TRBJ1-4
len: 15
abundance: many
d_gene: .
v_gene: TRBV20-1
CDR3aa: CSATPLARGNEKLFF
CDR3nt: TGCAGTGCCACGCCCCTGGCCAGGGGAAATGAAAAACTGTTTTTT